This TCR beta chain derives from a study of glioma-infiltrating T cells. Study-wide points: Tissue and blood shared very few CDR3 sequences.

The germline V and J ends were trimmed by 4 bases and 0 bases, with 11 bases remaining between them. This CDR3 contains 16 residues. Germline values: CDR1 SGHRS, CDR2 YFSETQ. To note about this clonotype: No antigen is known for it.

Using RNA template, CDR3s of TCR alpha and beta were amplified with iRepertoire arm-PCR. Using its own MiXCR run on the multiplex PCR reads, TCRdb lists one record per CDR3 protein. The table shows about 130,000 distinct CDR3 sequences, with 20% to 25% occurring only once. Sequencing input: glioma tissue, nonneoplastic brain tissue, or PBMCs (not recorded which). The V gene is TRBV5-1, the J gene TRBJ2-6, with D possibly matching TRBD1 (5 bases). This TCR was recovered from a human donor with low-grade glioma or glioblastoma, undergoing nonglioma brain surgery, or in good health (not recorded which). CDR3 sequence reads: CASSPGLSSGANVLTF. The CDR3 DNA follows: TGCGCCAGCAGCCCAGGGCTGAGCTCTGGGGCCAACGTCCTGACTTTC.